The 8 T cell receptor beta chains reported below all come from one sample, sequenced in a study of blood T cells in healthy people across ages. A J-beta primer mix and a sample-barcoded 5' primer were used in a second PCR of roughly 6 to 11 cycles. TCRdb reanalysed the 5' RACE reads using MiXCR and keeps one entry per CDR3 protein. The data hold about 680,000 distinct CDR3 sequences, with more than 40% observed a single time. Sequenced input: blood. The receptors were sampled from a woman aged 55-69 years in good health.

The rearrangement joins TRBV7-6 to TRBJ2-7; no firm D call. The V end was cut by 2 bases, the J end by 0 bases, with 8 bases between. The CDR3 runs to 14 residues. In germline, CDR1 is SGHVS, CDR2 FNYEAQ. This CDR3 is CASSLHLSSYEQYF. DNA of the CDR3: TGTGCCAGCAGCTTACACCTAAGCTCCTACGAGCAGTACTTC.

On this clonotype: A much larger clone sits a single nucleotide away, making a read error possible. The chain links TRBV7-2 to TRBJ2-5; 8 bases fit TRBD1. TRBJ2-7 explains the end of the DNA better; the J call may be wrong. CDR1 SGHTA and CDR2 FQGNSA come from the germline V gene. The CDR3 has 16 residues. The CDR3 region is CVSSALPPGQGYEQYF. CDR3 DNA: TGTGTCAGCAGCGCCCTGCCCCCCGGACAGGGATACGAGCAGTACTTC.

This clonotype was picked up a small number of times. CDR3 protein: CAVQGNTEAFF. In DNA form, the CDR3 reads TGTGCCGTACAGGGGAACACTGAAGCTTTCTTT. The chain recombines TRBV6-1 with TRBJ1-1; the D gene is possibly TRBD1 (6 bases). Trimming pared 11 bases from V and 1 base from J, leaving 8 bases between. CDR3 length: 11 amino acids. Germline loops: CDR1 MNHNS, CDR2 SASEGT.

The genes are TRBV5-6 and TRBJ1-6; D call uncertain. Germline V gives CDR1 SGHDT, CDR2 YYEEEE. The CDR3 runs to 16 residues. Trimming left V 6 bases short and J 0 bases short, with 13 bases between. The CDR3 reads CASNFFRNSYNSPLHF. The DNA for the CDR3 is TGTGCCAGCAACTTCTTCAGAAACTCCTATAATTCACCCCTCCACTTT.

V and J are TRBV15 and TRBJ2-5, with D unresolved. Trimming pared 4 bases from V and 5 bases from J, leaving 8 bases between. Germline V CDR1 and CDR2: LNHNV, YYDKDF (reference sequence). The CDR3 has 12 amino acids. The CDR3 DNA is TGTGCCACCAGCATCTTAGGGGAGACCCAGTACTTC. Amino acids: CATSILGETQYF.

The V call is TRBV12-3 or TRBV12-4, the J call TRBJ2-7; D uncertain. CDR3 length equals 14 residues. V lost 4 bases and J 4 bases, leaving 14 bases between the germline ends. The CDR3 here is CASSSETARYEQYF. The DNA of the CDR3 is TGTGCCAGCAGTTCGGAGACTGCTCGGTACGAGCAGTACTTC.

The chain joins TRBV2 to TRBJ2-1; a weak D match, TRBD1 (5 bases). The end of the DNA aligns better with TRBJ2-7, so the J call may be wrong. Per the germline V gene, CDR1 is SNHLY and CDR2 is FYNNEI. CDR3 length: 17 residues. This CDR3 is CASSPRHRSSSYNEQYF. The CDR3 coding sequence is TGTGCCAGCAGCCCCCGTCACAGGTCCAGCTCCTACAATGAGCAGTACTTC.

The chain combines TRBV24-1 with TRBJ2-1, with 8 bases fitting TRBD1. The CDR3 contains 12 residues. V lost 4 bases to trimming and J lost 15 bases; unmatched junction nucleotides: 7. Germline lookup yields CDR1 KGHDR and CDR2 SFDVKD. Here the CDR3 DNA reads TGTGCCACCAGTGAGGACAGGGTTAGTCTGTTCTTC. It is translated as CATSEDRVSLFF.